This T cell receptor (beta chain) was captured in a study of metastatic and nonmetastatic thyroid tumors. Among the patients, none had received any treatment before thyroid surgery. The V end was cut by 3 bases, the J end by 9 bases, with 9 bases between. Germline V gene lookup returns CDR1 SNHLY and CDR2 FYNNEI. This CDR3 contains 12 residues. With MiXCR, TCRdb reprocessed the PCR reads. Of around 36,000 clones listed, 29% are singletons. This clone was seen only a few times. V is TRBV2 and J is TRBJ1-5; TRBD1 is a possible D gene (5 bases). The receptor comes from a female donor with papillary thyroid cancer or a benign thyroid nodule (not recorded which). Some clones in this sample may be carry-over from other donors' samples. Input material: blood. CDR3 in DNA: TGTGCCAGCAGTGAGGGGACTTGGCCCCAGCATTTT. It specifies CASSEGTWPQHF.